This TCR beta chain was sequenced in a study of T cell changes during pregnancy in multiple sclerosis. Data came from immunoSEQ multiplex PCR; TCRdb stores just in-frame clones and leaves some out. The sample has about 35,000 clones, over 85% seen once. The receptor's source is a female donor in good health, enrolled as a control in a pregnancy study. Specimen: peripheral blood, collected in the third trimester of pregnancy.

CDR3 amino acids: CASSDPGTGITYNSPLHF. CDR3 sequence (DNA): TGTGCCAGCAGTGATCCCGGGACAGGGATTACCTATAATTCACCCCTCCACTTT. This chain connects TRBV6-1 to TRBJ1-6; TRBD1 agrees at 9 bases. V lost 3 bases, J lost 2 bases, and 8 bases stayed unmatched. The CDR3 contains 18 residues. The germline gives CDR1 MNHNS, CDR2 SASEGT.